These T cell receptor beta chains were read from a single sample in a study of blood T cell repertoires in COVID-19. The table came from immunoSEQ multiplex PCR; TCRdb's copy has only in-frame clones and leaves some out. The data hold approximately 390,000 clones, with 88% observed a single time. Sequenced input: PBMCs or T cells enriched from blood (not recorded which). Receptors originate from a woman in her thirties or forties with acute COVID-19. CDR3s include the opening cysteine and the closing phenylalanine or tryptophan. D genes are given only for firm matches. Clone size is shown for a subset of rows, as once, few, many or a class of expanded clone.

D gene: TRBD2
V gene: TRBV7-9
clone size: .
J gene: TRBJ2-5
CDR3 protein: CASSLRRLAWAQETQYF
CDR3 DNA: TGTGCCAGCAGCTTACGGAGACTAGCGTGGGCTCAAGAGACCCAGTACTTC

D gene: TRBD2
V gene: TRBV18
clone size: .
J gene: TRBJ2-1
CDR3 protein: CASSPLAGGVSSYNEQFF
CDR3 DNA: TGTGCCAGCTCTCCACTAGCGGGGGGGGTAAGCTCCTACAATGAGCAGTTCTTC

D gene: TRBD1
V gene: TRBV5-6
clone size: .
J gene: TRBJ1-3
CDR3 protein: CASSLEARGPGNTIYF
CDR3 DNA: TGTGCCAGCAGCTTGGAAGCCAGGGGGCCCGGAAACACCATATATTTT

D gene: .
V gene: TRBV6-6
clone size: .
J gene: TRBJ2-3
CDR3 protein: CASRQRLTDTQYF
CDR3 DNA: TGTGCCAGCAGACAGCGGCTCACAGATACGCAGTATTTT

D gene: .
V gene: TRBV4-1
clone size: .
J gene: TRBJ2-7
CDR3 protein: CASSQVLNRDYEQYF
CDR3 DNA: TGCGCCAGCAGCCAAGTTCTCAACCGCGACTACGAGCAGTACTTC

D gene: .
V gene: TRBV4-1
clone size: .
J gene: TRBJ1-1
CDR3 protein: CASSFPGGSTEAFF
CDR3 DNA: TGCGCCAGCAGCTTTCCGGGGGGATCGACTGAAGCTTTCTTT

D gene: .
V gene: TRBV5-4
clone size: .
J gene: TRBJ1-2
CDR3 protein: CASSLAGYSYGYTF
CDR3 DNA: TGTGCCAGCAGCTTAGCGGGGTACAGCTATGGCTACACCTTC

D gene: TRBD2
V gene: TRBV6-5
clone size: .
J gene: TRBJ2-7
CDR3 protein: CASSYSGGALVEQYF
CDR3 DNA: TGTGCCAGCAGTTACTCGGGAGGGGCCTTAGTTGAGCAGTACTTC

D gene: .
V gene: TRBV5-1
clone size: .
J gene: TRBJ1-4
CDR3 protein: CASSFPGGGDEKLFF
CDR3 DNA: TGCGCCAGCAGCTTTCCGGGGGGAGGTGATGAAAAACTGTTTTTT

D gene: TRBD1
V gene: TRBV4-2
clone size: .
J gene: TRBJ2-1
CDR3 protein: CASSQTTGTVGNEQFF
CDR3 DNA: TGTGCCAGCAGCCAGACTACCGGGACAGTGGGGAATGAGCAGTTCTTC

D gene: .
V gene: TRBV5-4
clone size: .
J gene: TRBJ2-3
CDR3 protein: CASSRVPESSTDTQYF
CDR3 DNA: TGTGCCAGCAGCCGGGTCCCGGAATCATCCACAGATACGCAGTATTTT

D gene: TRBD1
V gene: TRBV15
clone size: .
J gene: TRBJ1-2
CDR3 protein: CATSSQRTGFGYTF
CDR3 DNA: TGTGCCACCAGCAGCCAAAGGACAGGGTTTGGCTACACCTTC

D gene: .
V gene: TRBV24-1
clone size: .
J gene: TRBJ2-7
CDR3 protein: CATSDYTGRHYEQYF
CDR3 DNA: TGTGCCACCAGTGATTATACGGGGAGGCACTACGAGCAGTACTTC

D gene: .
V gene: TRBV18
clone size: .
J gene: TRBJ1-5
CDR3 protein: CASSSQDSQPQHF
CDR3 DNA: TGTGCCAGCTCATCCCAGGACAGTCAGCCCCAGCATTTT

D gene: .
V gene: TRBV7-9
clone size: few
J gene: TRBJ2-5
CDR3 protein: CASSSSGSQETQYF
CDR3 DNA: TGTGCCAGCAGCTCCTCAGGAAGCCAAGAGACCCAGTACTTC

D gene: .
V gene: TRBV18
clone size: .
J gene: TRBJ1-6
CDR3 protein: CASSLWGHEATPLHF
CDR3 DNA: TGTGCCAGCTCACTTTGGGGGCACGAGGCGACACCCCTCCACTTT

D gene: .
V gene: TRBV2
clone size: once
J gene: TRBJ2-2
CDR3 protein: CASRLQVSNTGELFF
CDR3 DNA: TGTGCCAGCAGGCTACAGGTTTCGAACACCGGGGAGCTGTTTTTT

D gene: .
V gene: TRBV5-1
clone size: .
J gene: TRBJ1-4
CDR3 protein: CASSFSGTTTNEKLFF
CDR3 DNA: TGCGCCAGCAGCTTCAGCGGGACTACAACTAATGAAAAACTGTTTTTT

D gene: .
V gene: TRBV19
clone size: .
J gene: TRBJ1-2
CDR3 protein: CASSIEVVGPHSGYTF
CDR3 DNA: TGTGCCAGTAGTATAGAGGTGGTGGGGCCACACTCTGGCTACACCTTC

D gene: TRBD2
V gene: TRBV6-2/TRBV6-3
clone size: few
J gene: TRBJ2-1
CDR3 protein: CASSWGLALNEQFF
CDR3 DNA: TGTGCCAGCAGTTGGGGACTAGCCCTTAATGAGCAGTTCTTC

D gene: .
V gene: TRBV30
clone size: once
J gene: TRBJ2-2
CDR3 protein: CAWSGPPGRGNTGELFF
CDR3 DNA: TGTGCCTGGAGTGGCCCTCCCGGCAGGGGGAACACCGGGGAGCTGTTTTTT

D gene: TRBD2
V gene: TRBV14
clone size: few
J gene: TRBJ2-2
CDR3 protein: CASSQTSGGYTGELFF
CDR3 DNA: TGTGCCAGCAGCCAGACTAGCGGGGGATACACCGGGGAGCTGTTTTTT

D gene: TRBD1
V gene: TRBV2
clone size: .
J gene: TRBJ2-1
CDR3 protein: CASETDRGRLGSYNEQFF
CDR3 DNA: TGTGCCAGCGAAACGGACAGGGGTAGGTTGGGGTCCTACAATGAGCAGTTCTTC

D gene: .
V gene: TRBV6-5
clone size: .
J gene: TRBJ1-1
CDR3 protein: CASRRTKNTEAFF
CDR3 DNA: TGTGCCAGCCGAAGGACAAAGAACACTGAAGCTTTCTTT

D gene: TRBD2
V gene: TRBV10-1
clone size: once
J gene: TRBJ2-5
CDR3 protein: CASREQGTSGGEYQETQYF
CDR3 DNA: TGCGCCAGCAGAGAACAAGGGACTAGCGGGGGTGAGTACCAAGAGACCCAGTACTTC

D gene: TRBD1
V gene: TRBV3-1/TRBV3-2
clone size: once
J gene: TRBJ1-2
CDR3 protein: CASSEGQWIHNYGYTF
CDR3 DNA: TGTGCCAGCAGCGAGGGACAGTGGATTCATAACTATGGCTACACCTTC

D gene: .
V gene: TRBV3-1/TRBV3-2
clone size: once
J gene: TRBJ1-2
CDR3 protein: CASSRLWTEDGYTF
CDR3 DNA: TGTGCCAGCAGCCGATTATGGACAGAGGATGGCTACACCTTC

D gene: .
V gene: TRBV5-1
clone size: .
J gene: TRBJ1-1
CDR3 protein: CASSFSAETEAFF
CDR3 DNA: TGCGCCAGCAGCTTCTCAGCGGAGACTGAAGCTTTCTTT

D gene: TRBD2
V gene: TRBV4-1
clone size: .
J gene: TRBJ2-3
CDR3 protein: CASSQEGSGPLNTDTQYF
CDR3 DNA: TGCGCCAGCAGCCAAGAAGGTAGCGGGCCATTAAATACAGATACGCAGTATTTT

D gene: .
V gene: TRBV29-1
clone size: .
J gene: TRBJ2-5
CDR3 protein: CSVDLRNSNQETQYF
CDR3 DNA: TGCAGCGTCGACTTGCGGAACTCAAACCAAGAGACCCAGTACTTC

D gene: .
V gene: TRBV30
clone size: .
J gene: TRBJ1-5
CDR3 protein: CAWSYRNFNQPQHF
CDR3 DNA: TGTGCCTGGAGTTACAGAAACTTTAATCAGCCCCAGCATTTT

D gene: .
V gene: TRBV5-5
clone size: .
J gene: TRBJ1-2
CDR3 protein: CASSLERGAPGGYTF
CDR3 DNA: TGTGCCAGCAGCTTGGAACGGGGGGCCCCGGGTGGCTACACCTTC

D gene: TRBD2
V gene: TRBV23-1
clone size: once
J gene: TRBJ2-7
CDR3 protein: CASSPLTSVLSYEQYF
CDR3 DNA: TGCGCCAGCAGTCCCTTGACTAGCGTCCTCTCCTACGAGCAGTACTTC

D gene: .
V gene: TRBV10-3
clone size: .
J gene: TRBJ2-3
CDR3 protein: CAISALGLGTDTQYF
CDR3 DNA: TGTGCCATCAGTGCACTCGGGTTAGGAACAGATACGCAGTATTTT

D gene: .
V gene: TRBV30
clone size: .
J gene: TRBJ1-2
CDR3 protein: CACALDSNYGYTF
CDR3 DNA: TGTGCCTGCGCCCTCGACAGTAACTATGGCTACACCTTC

D gene: .
V gene: TRBV27
clone size: .
J gene: TRBJ2-2
CDR3 protein: CASSLSSGVPGELFF
CDR3 DNA: TGTGCCAGCAGTTTATCTTCCGGGGTTCCCGGGGAGCTGTTTTTT

D gene: TRBD2
V gene: TRBV5-6
clone size: .
J gene: TRBJ2-1
CDR3 protein: CASGIRLAGSYNEQFF
CDR3 DNA: TGTGCCAGCGGGATAAGACTAGCGGGGTCCTACAATGAGCAGTTCTTC

D gene: .
V gene: TRBV27
clone size: .
J gene: TRBJ1-5
CDR3 protein: CASSLSGGSNQPQHF
CDR3 DNA: TGTGCCAGCAGTTTATCAGGGGGTAGCAATCAGCCCCAGCATTTT

D gene: .
V gene: TRBV4-2
clone size: .
J gene: TRBJ2-5
CDR3 protein: CASSQVPGDLTQYF
CDR3 DNA: TGTGCCAGCAGCCAAGTGCCTGGGGACTTGACCCAGTACTTC

D gene: .
V gene: TRBV6-6
clone size: .
J gene: TRBJ1-2
CDR3 protein: CASSPPSTDNYGYTF
CDR3 DNA: TGTGCCAGCAGCCCTCCGTCGACAGATAACTATGGCTACACCTTC

D gene: .
V gene: TRBV7-9
clone size: .
J gene: TRBJ2-5
CDR3 protein: CASWFGETQYF
CDR3 DNA: TGTGCCAGCTGGTTCGGGGAGACCCAGTACTTC

D gene: .
V gene: TRBV7-9
clone size: .
J gene: TRBJ1-1
CDR3 protein: CASSMTENTEAFF
CDR3 DNA: TGTGCCAGCAGCATGACAGAGAACACTGAAGCTTTCTTT

D gene: .
V gene: TRBV12-1
clone size: .
J gene: TRBJ2-7
CDR3 protein: CASSTERHFYEQYF
CDR3 DNA: TGTGCCAGCAGCACAGAGAGACACTTCTACGAGCAGTACTTC

D gene: .
V gene: TRBV6-5
clone size: .
J gene: TRBJ2-7
CDR3 protein: CASSSGGSYEQYF
CDR3 DNA: TGTGCCAGCAGTTCCGGGGGCTCCTACGAGCAGTACTTC

D gene: .
V gene: TRBV29-1
clone size: .
J gene: TRBJ1-2
CDR3 protein: CSVSPDRGMDYGYTF
CDR3 DNA: TGCAGCGTCTCCCCTGATAGGGGAATGGACTATGGCTACACCTTC

D gene: TRBD2
V gene: TRBV12-3/TRBV12-4
clone size: .
J gene: TRBJ2-1
CDR3 protein: CASRPNLAGWIF
CDR3 DNA: TGTGCCAGCCGCCCCAATCTAGCGGGGTGGATCTTC

D gene: TRBD2
V gene: TRBV18
clone size: .
J gene: TRBJ2-7
CDR3 protein: CASSPMVGGGAYEQYF
CDR3 DNA: TGTGCCAGCTCACCAATGGTCGGCGGGGGGGCCTACGAGCAGTACTTC

D gene: .
V gene: TRBV5-4
clone size: few
J gene: TRBJ1-2
CDR3 protein: CASSTSTGNDGYTF
CDR3 DNA: TGTGCCAGCAGCACATCCACAGGGAACGATGGCTACACCTTC

D gene: .
V gene: TRBV14
clone size: .
J gene: TRBJ2-1
CDR3 protein: CASSQILAQHEQFF
CDR3 DNA: TGTGCCAGCAGCCAAATACTAGCACAGCATGAGCAGTTCTTC

D gene: .
V gene: TRBV9
clone size: .
J gene: TRBJ2-3
CDR3 protein: CASTPGPDTDTQYF
CDR3 DNA: TGTGCCAGCACCCCAGGGCCCGACACAGATACGCAGTATTTT